This note documents a single T cell receptor beta chain sequence. What it recognizes is unknown. The time point here: week 23, last vaccination. Every vaccination contained 300 ug of the mutant IDH1 20-mer peptide and was paired with topical imiquimod. Donor diagnoses consisted of new WHO grade 3 or 4 IDH1-mutant, ATRX-lost astrocytomas. This CDR3 has 15 amino acids. CDR1 LNHDA and CDR2 SQIVND come from the germline V gene (reference sequence). V was cut by 3 bases and J by 3 bases, with 14 bases left in between. This sample stems from a study of a mutant IDH1 vaccine in newly diagnosed glioma. Looking at the study overall: Vaccines were begun 4-6 weeks after radiotherapy alone, or with temozolomide cycles. A roughly 62% male, approximately 40% female split and a mean age of approximately 40 years characterized treated patients.

The table came from immunoSEQ multiplex PCR; TCRdb's copy has only in-frame clones and leaves some out. Of 52,000 or so clones in the sample, 75% to 85% were seen once. General observations from the study: Seemingly, pseudoprogression had no relation to changes in the top peripheral T cell clonotypes.

The source was PBMCs, collected from a glioma patient whose treatment included an IDH1 peptide vaccine. This clonotype was sampled from a man aged 35-49 years with glioma. This chain uses TRBV19 with TRBJ1-1, with a weak D call TRBD1 (6 bases). CDR3 residues: CASSIGRGRDTEAFF. The CDR3 DNA reads as TGTGCCAGTAGTATTGGGAGGGGGAGAGACACTGAAGCTTTCTTT.